The rows below give T cell receptor beta chains drawn from one sample of a study of blood T cell repertoires in COVID-19. Produced via immunoSEQ multiplex PCR; TCRdb's table is partial and in-frame only. The sample contains 250,000 or so clones, 84% of which appear only once. The sample was PBMCs or T cells enriched from blood (not recorded which). Receptors originate from a man in his sixties who had recovered from COVID-19. Both conserved end residues are part of each CDR3. A D gene is named only where the DNA matches it firmly. A row's size may be missing; if present it is once, few, many or a size class.

j_gene: TRBJ2-1
abundance: NA
v_gene: TRBV7-2
d_gene: NA
CDR3aa: CASSLDFGNEQFF
CDR3nt: TGTGCCAGCAGCTTAGACTTCGGCAATGAGCAGTTCTTC

j_gene: TRBJ2-1
abundance: NA
v_gene: TRBV11-2
d_gene: NA
CDR3aa: CASSRQGVRAFGEQFF
CDR3nt: TGTGCCAGCAGCCGGCAGGGCGTTCGGGCTTTCGGGGAGCAGTTCTTC

j_gene: TRBJ1-2
abundance: NA
v_gene: TRBV29-1
d_gene: TRBD1
CDR3aa: CSVVTGGSIGYGYTF
CDR3nt: TGCAGCGTTGTTACAGGGGGCTCCATAGGCTATGGCTACACCTTC

j_gene: TRBJ1-2
abundance: NA
v_gene: TRBV10-2
d_gene: TRBD1
CDR3aa: CASSDPQGVNYGYTF
CDR3nt: TGCGCCAGCAGTGACCCACAGGGGGTTAACTATGGCTACACCTTC

j_gene: TRBJ1-3
abundance: NA
v_gene: TRBV7-2
d_gene: NA
CDR3aa: CASSLAGPYSGNTIYF
CDR3nt: TGTGCCAGCAGCTTAGCGGGGCCATACTCTGGAAACACCATATATTTT

j_gene: TRBJ2-1
abundance: NA
v_gene: TRBV30
d_gene: TRBD2
CDR3aa: CAWTSGGPYNEQFF
CDR3nt: TGTGCCTGGACTAGCGGGGGGCCGTACAATGAGCAGTTCTTC

j_gene: TRBJ1-2
abundance: NA
v_gene: TRBV6-5
d_gene: TRBD1
CDR3aa: CASSPRQGSGYTF
CDR3nt: TGTGCCAGCAGTCCCCGACAGGGGTCTGGCTACACCTTC

j_gene: TRBJ2-1
abundance: NA
v_gene: TRBV2
d_gene: TRBD1
CDR3aa: CASTRTGNNEQFF
CDR3nt: TGTGCCAGCACCAGGACAGGGAACAATGAGCAGTTCTTC

j_gene: TRBJ1-1
abundance: NA
v_gene: TRBV6-5
d_gene: NA
CDR3aa: CASSSALSGNTEAFF
CDR3nt: TGTGCCAGCAGTAGTGCCCTTTCGGGGAACACTGAAGCTTTCTTT

j_gene: TRBJ1-3
abundance: NA
v_gene: TRBV7-2
d_gene: NA
CDR3aa: CASSLGPTRNSGNTIYF
CDR3nt: TGTGCCAGCAGCTTAGGTCCGACACGGAACTCTGGAAACACCATATATTTT

j_gene: TRBJ2-7
abundance: NA
v_gene: TRBV11-3
d_gene: NA
CDR3aa: CASSSIQGYRSYEQYF
CDR3nt: TGTGCCAGCAGCTCAATCCAGGGGTATAGGTCCTACGAGCAGTACTTC

j_gene: TRBJ1-6
abundance: NA
v_gene: TRBV18
d_gene: NA
CDR3aa: CASSPPGQYNSPLHF
CDR3nt: TGTGCCAGCTCACCACCGGGACAATATAATTCACCCCTCCACTTT

j_gene: TRBJ2-2
abundance: NA
v_gene: TRBV6-5
d_gene: TRBD1
CDR3aa: CASRRNRGLGGELFF
CDR3nt: TGTGCCAGCAGACGGAACAGGGGGCTAGGCGGGGAGCTGTTTTTT

j_gene: TRBJ2-3
abundance: NA
v_gene: TRBV29-1
d_gene: NA
CDR3aa: CSVEGIGRDTQYF
CDR3nt: TGCAGCGTTGAGGGGATAGGGAGAGATACGCAGTATTTT

j_gene: TRBJ1-4
abundance: NA
v_gene: TRBV28
d_gene: TRBD1
CDR3aa: CASSLFRQGPEKLFF
CDR3nt: TGTGCCAGCAGTTTATTTAGACAGGGGCCGGAAAAACTGTTTTTT

j_gene: TRBJ2-7
abundance: NA
v_gene: TRBV6-5
d_gene: NA
CDR3aa: CASSLGRTASYEQYF
CDR3nt: TGTGCCAGCAGTTTAGGAAGGACAGCCTCCTACGAGCAGTACTTC

j_gene: TRBJ2-5
abundance: once
v_gene: TRBV2
d_gene: NA
CDR3aa: CASSEVAGAETQYF
CDR3nt: TGTGCCAGCAGTGAAGTGGCAGGGGCCGAGACCCAGTACTTC

j_gene: TRBJ2-5
abundance: NA
v_gene: TRBV5-4
d_gene: NA
CDR3aa: CASSLSSSGETQYF
CDR3nt: TGTGCCAGCAGCCTGTCTAGCTCAGGAGAGACCCAGTACTTC

j_gene: TRBJ2-2
abundance: NA
v_gene: TRBV21-1
d_gene: NA
CDR3aa: CASSKVFQGQGAPGNTGELFF
CDR3nt: TGTGCCAGCAGCAAAGTTTTTCAAGGACAGGGAGCGCCCGGGAACACCGGGGAGCTGTTTTTT

j_gene: TRBJ1-6
abundance: NA
v_gene: TRBV30
d_gene: NA
CDR3aa: CAWSPPAGYQNNSPLHF
CDR3nt: TGTGCCTGGAGTCCCCCGGCGGGGTACCAGAATAATTCACCCCTCCACTTT

j_gene: TRBJ1-4
abundance: NA
v_gene: TRBV12-3/TRBV12-4
d_gene: NA
CDR3aa: CATSRQVGEKLFF
CDR3nt: TGTGCCACGAGTAGACAGGTAGGGGAAAAACTGTTTTTT

j_gene: TRBJ1-2
abundance: NA
v_gene: TRBV24-1
d_gene: TRBD1
CDR3aa: CATQGARNYGYTF
CDR3nt: TGTGCCACACAGGGGGCGCGTAACTATGGCTACACCTTC

j_gene: TRBJ2-1
abundance: NA
v_gene: TRBV29-1
d_gene: TRBD1
CDR3aa: CSVEPRGHYNEQFF
CDR3nt: TGCAGCGTTGAACCCAGGGGGCATTACAATGAGCAGTTCTTC

j_gene: TRBJ2-1
abundance: NA
v_gene: TRBV3-1/TRBV3-2
d_gene: TRBD1
CDR3aa: CASSQGQGNNEQFF
CDR3nt: TGTGCCAGCAGCCAGGGACAGGGGAACAATGAGCAGTTCTTC

j_gene: TRBJ1-5
abundance: NA
v_gene: TRBV6-2/TRBV6-3
d_gene: TRBD1
CDR3aa: CASSYLGDRGLSNQPQHF
CDR3nt: TGTGCCAGCAGTTATTTGGGTGACAGGGGGCTAAGCAATCAGCCCCAGCATTTT

j_gene: TRBJ1-5
abundance: few
v_gene: TRBV27
d_gene: NA
CDR3aa: CASSLTGGRQPQHF
CDR3nt: TGTGCCAGCAGTTTAACGGGGGGGCGGCAGCCCCAGCATTTT

j_gene: TRBJ2-5
abundance: NA
v_gene: TRBV9
d_gene: NA
CDR3aa: CASSAPGAGLRETQYF
CDR3nt: TGTGCCAGCAGCGCCCCTGGGGCAGGGTTGAGGGAGACCCAGTACTTC

j_gene: TRBJ2-1
abundance: NA
v_gene: TRBV2
d_gene: NA
CDR3aa: CASSDQGGPYNEQFF
CDR3nt: TGTGCCAGCAGTGACCAGGGGGGCCCCTACAATGAGCAGTTCTTC

j_gene: TRBJ1-1
abundance: NA
v_gene: TRBV19
d_gene: NA
CDR3aa: CASRGQTNTEAFF
CDR3nt: TGTGCCAGTAGAGGACAGACGAACACTGAAGCTTTCTTT

j_gene: TRBJ2-3
abundance: NA
v_gene: TRBV15
d_gene: NA
CDR3aa: CATSQVDTQYF
CDR3nt: TGTGCCACCAGCCAGGTGGATACGCAGTATTTT

j_gene: TRBJ1-1
abundance: NA
v_gene: TRBV29-1
d_gene: TRBD1
CDR3aa: CSSGTGGAITEAFF
CDR3nt: TGCAGCTCGGGGACAGGGGGCGCGATCACTGAAGCTTTCTTT

j_gene: TRBJ1-4
abundance: NA
v_gene: TRBV5-5
d_gene: TRBD1
CDR3aa: CASSTQTGSNEKLFF
CDR3nt: TGTGCCAGCAGCACTCAGACAGGGTCTAATGAAAAACTGTTTTTT

j_gene: TRBJ2-2
abundance: NA
v_gene: TRBV29-1
d_gene: NA
CDR3aa: CSVGQKNTGELFF
CDR3nt: TGCAGCGTTGGACAGAAGAACACCGGGGAGCTGTTTTTT

j_gene: TRBJ2-5
abundance: once
v_gene: TRBV15
d_gene: TRBD1
CDR3aa: CATSRGTGGGETQYF
CDR3nt: TGTGCCACCAGCAGGGGGACAGGGGGAGGAGAGACCCAGTACTTC

j_gene: TRBJ1-2
abundance: NA
v_gene: TRBV6-5
d_gene: TRBD1
CDR3aa: CASNPGGGLGYTF
CDR3nt: TGTGCCAGCAACCCAGGGGGTGGTCTCGGCTACACCTTC

j_gene: TRBJ1-2
abundance: NA
v_gene: TRBV4-3
d_gene: TRBD1
CDR3aa: CASSRDRGDYGYTF
CDR3nt: TGCGCCAGCAGCCGGGACAGGGGGGACTATGGCTACACCTTC

j_gene: TRBJ1-2
abundance: NA
v_gene: TRBV2
d_gene: TRBD1
CDR3aa: CASSVQGATYGYTF
CDR3nt: TGTGCCAGCAGTGTCCAGGGGGCGACTTATGGCTACACCTTC

j_gene: TRBJ1-2
abundance: NA
v_gene: TRBV5-6
d_gene: TRBD1
CDR3aa: CASSLVDRADGYTF
CDR3nt: TGTGCCAGCAGCTTGGTGGACAGGGCGGATGGCTACACCTTC

j_gene: TRBJ2-5
abundance: NA
v_gene: TRBV11-2
d_gene: TRBD2
CDR3aa: CASSSRLAGSQETQYF
CDR3nt: TGTGCCAGCAGCTCCAGACTAGCGGGGAGCCAAGAGACCCAGTACTTC

j_gene: TRBJ1-5
abundance: NA
v_gene: TRBV19
d_gene: TRBD1
CDR3aa: CASSWTGDNQPQHF
CDR3nt: TGTGCCAGTAGTTGGACAGGGGACAATCAGCCCCAGCATTTT

j_gene: TRBJ1-1
abundance: NA
v_gene: TRBV7-9
d_gene: NA
CDR3aa: CASSPRGQRLNTEAFF
CDR3nt: TGTGCCAGCAGCCCCAGAGGACAGCGCTTGAACACTGAAGCTTTCTTT

j_gene: TRBJ1-1
abundance: NA
v_gene: TRBV19
d_gene: NA
CDR3aa: CASTPIGMKGGAFF
CDR3nt: TGTGCCAGTACCCCGATTGGAATGAAAGGAGGAGCTTTCTTT